Sequencing of this T cell receptor beta chain was carried out in a study of blood T cell repertoires in COVID-19. About the research overall: PBMCs, B-cell-depleted T cells, or T cells provided the cDNA or gDNA that made up the material.

Libraries were prepared by immunoSEQ multiplex PCR; TCRdb keeps only in-frame clonotypes and omits some of them. The repertoire includes roughly 84,000 clones, around four fifths of them detected once, and over 15% sits in the top ten. Germline V gene data show CDR1 as SSHAT and CDR2 as FNYEAQ (reference sequence). V trimming: 1 base; J trimming: 5 bases; junction bases outside the gene matches: 10. The CDR3 extends over 16 amino acids. This sequence was found in a man of 80 years or more with active or convalescent COVID-19. This sequence joins TRBV7-7 and TRBJ2-5, with TRBD2 matching over 7 bases. Input material: peripheral blood. CDR3 DNA sequence: TGTGCCAGCAGCTTAGGTAGTGGGAGGGCCTCGGAGACCCAGTACTTC. This gives the protein CASSLGSGRASETQYF.